Below, 8 T cell receptor beta chains from the same sample are listed, as sequenced in a study of blood T cells in healthy people across ages. Combining a sample-barcoded 5' primer with a J-beta primer mix, a second PCR ran for 7 to 11 cycles. TCRdb re-analysed the 5' RACE reads in MiXCR, keeping a single row per CDR3 protein. The sample yields a few hundred thousand distinct CDR3 sequences, about 25% seen once. The sequenced sample was blood. Every receptor here comes from an older woman in good health.

As for this clonotype: The junction departs from the called germline gene at one end, perhaps through a read error. CDR3 nucleotide sequence: TGTGCCAGCAGTTTGGGCGGGGGGGCAGATATGCAGTATTTT. Translated, it gives CASSLGGGADMQYF. The rearrangement uses TRBV12-3 or TRBV12-4 and TRBJ2-3, with 9 nucleotides matching TRBD2. The CDR3 runs to 14 residues.

V usage is TRBV6-5 and J usage is TRBJ2-5; 8 bases are shared with TRBD1. Unmatched junction bases numbered 6, after V lost 5 bases and J lost 4 bases. Germline CDR1 and CDR2: MNHEY and SVGAGI. The CDR3 is 14 amino acids. The CDR3 DNA sequence: TGTGCCAGCAGTAAACCAGGGGGCGTAGAGACCCAGTACTTC. This codes for CASSKPGGVETQYF.

The rearrangement joins TRBV18 to TRBJ2-3; the D call may be TRBD1 or TRBD2 (5 bases each). Germline lookup yields CDR1 KGHSH and CDR2 LQKENI. Trimming cost V 4 bases and J 2 bases, with 22 bases left between them. The length of the CDR3 is 18 residues. The DNA of the CDR3 is TGTGCCAGCTCACTAAACTACGGGACCGAAACCCACACAGATACGCAGTATTTT. Its translation is CASSLNYGTETHTDTQYF.

This clonotype has more than one count but fewer than ten. The rearrangement uses TRBV6-1 and TRBJ1-3; no clear D. Trimming removed 7 bases at V and 0 bases at J, with 10 bases between. CDR3 length equals 14 residues. The germline V gene encodes CDR1 MNHNS and CDR2 SASEGT. CDR3 protein: CASNKGDSGNTIYF. The CDR3, as DNA: TGTGCCAGCAATAAGGGAGACTCTGGAAACACCATATATTTT.

The DNA of the CDR3 is TGCGCCAGCAGCTTCGACTTCTCTGGGGCCAACGTCCTGACTTTC. Translation: CASSFDFSGANVLTF. The chain uses TRBV5-1 and TRBJ2-6, with D hard to call. The length of the CDR3 is 15 residues. CDR1 is SGHRS, CDR2 YFSETQ, per germline. The V gene lost 2 bases and the J gene lost 0 bases, with 6 bases spanning the gap.

This clonotype was counted a few times. The V call is TRBV27, the J call TRBJ2-5; TRBD1 might be the D (6 bases). The DNA end lines up better with TRBJ2-1; the J call may be wrong. The CDR3 is made up of 14 amino acids. The germline V gene has CDR1 MNHEY and CDR2 SMNVEV (reference sequence). The CDR3 protein is CASSTGQPSGEQFF. The CDR3 coding sequence is TGTGCCAGCAGTACCGGACAGCCCTCAGGGGAGCAGTTCTTC.

This clonotype has only a few counts. J is TRBJ2-1 and V is TRBV3-1; the D is unclear. Deletions cut 4 bases from V and 4 bases from J, with 14 bases between. The CDR3 is 15 amino acids. CDR1 and CDR2 (germline): LGHDT, YNNKEL (reference sequence). CDR3 sequence reads: CASSPLGARYNEQFF. CDR3 DNA sequence: TGTGCCAGCAGCCCCCTAGGAGCAAGATACAATGAGCAGTTCTTC.

V is TRBV2 and J is TRBJ2-2; TRBD2 aligns across 12 bases. CDR3 length equals 15 residues. V dropped 8 bases and J dropped 5; count of bases not matched to a gene: 6. The germline CDR1 and CDR2 sequences are SNHLY and FYNNEI. CDR3 bases: TGTGCCAGCCTTCTAGCGGGGGGGTTAACCGGGGAGCTGTTTTTT. It yields the protein CASLLAGGLTGELFF.